These T cell receptor beta chains were read from a single sample in a study of PD-1 blockade in classical Hodgkin lymphoma. Profiled with immunoSEQ multiplex PCR; TCRdb holds only in-frame clones, not every one. This sample carries 15,000 to 20,000 clones, less than 90% of them seen once, and the ten largest clones take 4% to 5.5%. This specimen was CD8+ T cells from blood, taken before the fourth cycle of nivolumab. The receptors stem from a human donor with classical Hodgkin lymphoma. Both conserved end residues are part of each CDR3. Fields, in order: D gene, V gene, clone size, J gene, CDR3 DNA, CDR3 protein. A D gene is named only where the DNA matches it firmly. Clone size is shown for a subset of rows, as once, few, many or a class of expanded clone.

TRBD1,TRBV7-9,.,TRBJ1-2,TGTGCCAGCAGCTTAGCGCCCCGGACAGGGGGTGGCTACACCTTC,CASSLAPRTGGGYTF
TRBD1,TRBV15,.,TRBJ2-7,TGTGCCACCAGCAGGAAGTTACGGGACAGCCCCTACGAGCAGTACTTC,CATSRKLRDSPYEQYF
.,TRBV30,.,TRBJ1-5,TGTGCCTGGAGTGCCCCGGGCCTCGGCGGACAGCCCCAGCATTTT,CAWSAPGLGGQPQHF
TRBD2,TRBV7-6,.,TRBJ2-7,TGTGCCAGCAGCTTAGTGGGAGGGCCGCTTGAGCAGTACTTC,CASSLVGGPLEQYF
.,TRBV11-2,.,TRBJ2-7,TGTGCCAGCAGCTTAGCACGGCGCTACGAGCAGTACTTC,CASSLARRYEQYF
.,TRBV6-6,.,TRBJ1-5,TGTGCCAGCAGTTACAAACCGGAGGGGAGCAATCAGCCCCAGCATTTT,CASSYKPEGSNQPQHF
TRBD2,TRBV5-1,once,TRBJ2-5,TGCGCCAGCAGCTCAGCTAGCGGGAGCGAGACCCAGTACTTC,CASSSASGSETQYF
.,TRBV16,.,TRBJ2-1,TGTGCCAGCAGCTATCAGTACAATGAGCAGTTCTTC,CASSYQYNEQFF
.,TRBV30,few,TRBJ2-5,TGTGCCTGGACCTCAGTCCGGGAGACCCAGTACTTC,CAWTSVRETQYF
.,TRBV6-1,.,TRBJ1-1,TGTGCGTTGAACACTGAAGCTTTCTTT,CALNTEAFF
TRBD1,TRBV7-2,.,TRBJ2-4,TGTGCCAGCAGCTTATCCGGGACAGTAGCCAAAAACATTCAGTACTTC,CASSLSGTVAKNIQYF
.,TRBV27,.,TRBJ2-5,TGTGCCAGCAGCCCAACCCAGTCTCTGGAGACCCAGTACTTC,CASSPTQSLETQYF
.,TRBV16,.,TRBJ1-5,TGTGCCAGCGGGGGGGCCCAATGGGATCAGCCCCAGCATTTT,CASGGAQWDQPQHF